The 21 T cell receptor beta chains in this list originate from one sample, sequenced in a study of T cells in Graves' hyperthyroidism and ophthalmopathy. RNA transcripts gave rise to amplified TCR beta CDR3 regions. Carried out on the TCR CDR3, a first-round RT-PCR used the HTBI primer set. TCRdb re-called the multiplex PCR reads with MiXCR, one entry per CDR3 protein. The sample contains 560,000 or so distinct CDR3 sequences, approximately 20% of which appear only once. Sequenced material: blood. The receptors were gathered from a man aged 40-55 years with Graves' ophthalmopathy.

This clonotype was observed many times. V gene TRBV11-2 combines with J gene TRBJ1-1; perhaps TRBD1 as D (6 bases). V shed 0 bases and J shed 2 bases, with 13 bases lying between them. The length of the CDR3 is 16 residues. Germline V gene sequence: CDR1 SGHAT, CDR2 FQNNGV. The CDR3 loop reads CASSLDRGGHNTEAFF. The CDR3 DNA follows: TGTGCCAGCAGCTTAGATCGCGGGGGCCATAACACTGAAGCTTTCTTT.

This clonotype has a count of ten or more. This rearrangement joins TRBV7-8 to TRBJ2-3; 13 nucleotides line up with TRBD2. The J segment lost 6 bases and the V segment lost 5 bases, leaving 11 bases of the junction unmatched. Germline CDR1 reads SGHVS; CDR2 reads FQNEAQ. There are 17 residues in the CDR3. This chain's CDR3 is CASSITSGGASGDTQYF. The CDR3 bases are TGTGCCAGCAGCATAACTAGCGGGGGGGCGTCAGGGGATACGCAGTATTTT.

V usage is TRBV7-9 and J usage is TRBJ2-1; D not resolved. Germline-derived CDR1 and CDR2 are SEHNR and FQNEAQ (reference sequence). The CDR3 extends over 15 amino acids. V lost 5 bases, J lost 0 bases, and 11 bases lay in between. CDR3 sequence (DNA): TGTGCCAGCAGCCGGGTCGGTAGCTCCTACAATGAGCAGTTCTTC. Translated: CASSRVGSSYNEQFF.

This clonotype was seen repeatedly, ten times or more. The chain carries TRBV20-1 and TRBJ1-2; TRBD1 agrees at 8 bases. CDR1 and CDR2 from the germline V gene are DFQATT and SNEGSKA (reference sequence). V gave up 3 bases and J gave up 2 bases; unmatched junction bases: 5. The CDR3 is 14 amino acids. CDR3 sequence reads: CSASPGGENYGYTF. CDR3 DNA sequence: TGCAGTGCTAGCCCAGGGGGCGAAAACTATGGCTACACCTTC.

This clonotype turned up a few times. The V and J genes are TRBV7-6 and TRBJ1-1; TRBD1 might be the D (5 bases). Germline CDR1 and CDR2: SGHVS and FNYEAQ. Trimming pared 4 bases from V and 0 bases from J, leaving 12 bases between. The length of the CDR3 is 15 residues. In DNA form, the CDR3 reads TGTGCCAGCAGCTCGGGACGCGCCTTGAACACTGAAGCTTTCTTT. Its protein is CASSSGRALNTEAFF.

This clonotype was counted only a few times. This chain uses TRBV7-9 with TRBJ1-1; D unresolved. CDR3 length: 14 residues. Germline assignment: CDR1 SEHNR and CDR2 FQNEAQ (reference sequence). V was trimmed by 5 bases and J by 1 base, leaving 11 bases between them. CDR3 sequence: CASSVSKGNTEAFF. The CDR3 DNA sequence: TGTGCCAGCAGCGTATCAAAAGGGAACACTGAAGCTTTCTTT.

The V gene is TRBV5-5, the J gene TRBJ1-2; the D is unclear. The CDR3 extends over 16 amino acids. The ends were cut back, 1 base at V and 7 bases at J, with 20 bases in the middle. Germline values: CDR1 SGHKS, CDR2 YYEKEE (reference sequence). CDR3 loop: CASSLSLSSRVGGYTF. The CDR3 DNA is TGTGCCAGCAGCTTGTCCCTTTCTTCCAGAGTGGGTGGCTACACCTTC.

This clonotype was picked up a small number of times. V is TRBV7-8 and J is TRBJ2-2; D might be TRBD1 or TRBD2, each matching 6 bases. Germline V lookup: CDR1 SGHVS, CDR2 FQNEAQ. The V end lost 6 bases, the J end lost 5 bases, and 19 bases lay between the germline ends. The CDR3 is 16 amino acids. The CDR3 sequence: CASSYSFGGRTGELFF. CDR3 nucleotide sequence: TGTGCCAGCAGTTACTCGTTCGGGGGCAGAACCGGGGAGCTGTTTTTT.

For this clonotype: A far larger clone is just one base off, so this is likely a read error. The rearrangement uses TRBV30 and TRBJ1-2; the D is unclear. The CDR3 has 11 amino acids. Germline V gives CDR1 GTSNPN, CDR2 SVGIG (reference sequence). The CDR3: CVWSSNYGYTF. The CDR3 coding sequence is TGTGTCTGGAGCAGTAACTATGGCTACACCTTC. Looking up the rest from reference TRBV30 and TRBJ1-2 gives the full variable domain: SQTIHQWPATLVQPVGSPLSLECTVEGTSNPNLYWYRQAAGRGLQLLFYSVGIGQISSEVPQNLSASRPQDRQFILSSKKLLLSDSGFYLCVWSSNYGYTFGSGTRLTVV.

The V call is TRBV27, the J call TRBJ1-3; D is possibly TRBD1 (5 bases). The germline gives CDR1 MNHEY, CDR2 SMNVEV (reference sequence). CDR3 length equals 15 residues. V was trimmed by 2 bases and J by 2 bases, leaving 10 bases between them. The CDR3 sequence: CASSLASGTGNTIYF. The CDR3 DNA sequence: TGTGCCAGCAGTTTAGCCTCAGGGACTGGAAACACCATATATTTT.

This clonotype was seen a handful of times. In nucleotides, the CDR3 is TGTGCCATCAGTGGTGCAGGGTCGGATACGCAGTATTTT. This codes for CAISGAGSDTQYF. This chain connects TRBV10-3 to TRBJ2-3, with D perhaps TRBD1 (5 bases). CDR1 and CDR2 (germline): ENHRY, SYGVKD. The V end lost 4 bases, the J end lost 6 bases, and 11 bases lay between the germline ends. The CDR3 runs to 13 residues.

V and J are TRBV9 and TRBJ2-7, with D maybe TRBD2 (5 bases). Germline V gene data show CDR1 as SGDLS and CDR2 as YYNGEE. This CDR3 contains 15 residues. Trimming removed 4 bases at V and 1 base at J, with 15 bases between. The CDR3 loop is CASSQDFRWSYEQYF. In DNA, the CDR3 is TGTGCCAGCAGCCAGGACTTTCGCTGGTCCTACGAGCAGTACTTC.

The chain couples TRBV5-6 to TRBJ2-2; 8 nucleotides align to TRBD1. CDR1 is SGHDT and CDR2 is YYEEEE in the germline V gene. This CDR3 has 16 amino acids. V lost 3 bases and J lost 6; bases outside the gene matches: 10. The CDR3 DNA sequence: TGTGCCAGCAGCTCCGGGACAGGTGGATTCGCCGGGGAGCTGTTTTTT. The encoded protein is CASSSGTGGFAGELFF.

The chain is built from TRBV18 and TRBJ1-1; D is possibly TRBD1 (6 bases). The CDR3 is 14 amino acids. V was cut by 6 bases and J by 6 bases, with 17 bases left in between. Germline CDR1 KGHSH, CDR2 LQKENI. The CDR3 spells CASSPDGRGSEAFF. Written as DNA, the CDR3 is TGTGCCAGCTCCCCGGACGGAAGGGGGTCTGAAGCTTTCTTT.

This clonotype showed up many times. V usage is TRBV6-1 and J usage is TRBJ1-2; D remains unclear. Looked up from germline, CDR1 is MNHNS and CDR2 is SASEGT. The CDR3 runs 14 residues. Trimming pared 2 bases from V and 4 bases from J, leaving 11 bases between. CDR3 in amino acids: CASSENGNFYGYTF. CDR3 bases: TGTGCCAGCAGTGAAAACGGGAACTTCTATGGCTACACCTTC.

This clonotype was counted many times. The chain couples TRBV5-1 to TRBJ2-1; 8 bases match TRBD2. Looked up from germline, CDR1 is SGHRS and CDR2 is YFSETQ. Germline trimming cut 0 bases from V and 6 bases from J; bases unmatched to any gene: 8. This CDR3 comprises 16 residues. The chain's CDR3 is CASSLAGTGGFNEQFF. In nucleotides, the CDR3 is TGCGCCAGCAGCTTGGCAGGCACGGGGGGGTTCAATGAGCAGTTCTTC. The full variable domain, in which reference TRBV5-1 and TRBJ2-1 provide the parts outside the CDR3, is KAGVTQTPRYLIKTRGQQVTLSCSPISGHRSVSWYQQTPGQGLQFLFEYFSETQRNKGNFPGRFSGRQFSNSRSEMNVSTLELGDSALYLCASSLAGTGGFNEQFFGPGTRLTVL.

This clonotype came up a few times. This rearrangement joins TRBV6-2 or TRBV6-3 to TRBJ1-1; D uncertain. The CDR3 has 14 amino acids. The V gene's germline CDR1 is MNHEY and CDR2 SVGEGT. Trimming stripped 2 bases from V and 0 bases from J, with 7 bases between. The CDR3 spells CASSYGVMNTEAFF. The CDR3 DNA sequence: TGTGCCAGCAGTTACGGGGTGATGAACACTGAAGCTTTCTTT.

This clonotype was seen at least ten times. The J gene is TRBJ1-1, the V gene TRBV30; 7 bases line up with TRBD1. The ends lost 0 bases at V and 8 bases at J; junction bases unmatched: 12. The CDR3 spans 15 residues. Germline assignment: CDR1 GTSNPN and CDR2 SVGIG (reference sequence). DNA of the CDR3: TGTGCCTGGAGTGTACGGAAGGGGGCGGGCTTGGAAGCTTTCTTT. Amino acids: CAWSVRKGAGLEAFF.

There are many counts of this clonotype. This sequence joins TRBV5-1 and TRBJ2-3, with D possibly TRBD2 on 6 matching bases. The V end lost 3 bases, the J end lost 0 bases, and 11 bases lay between the germline ends. CDR3 length equals 15 residues. CDR1 is SGHRS and CDR2 is YFSETQ in the germline V gene. The CDR3 spells CASSSLASSTDTQYF. Here the CDR3 DNA reads TGCGCCAGCAGCTCTCTAGCGTCTAGCACAGATACGCAGTATTTT.

This rearrangement joins TRBV11-3 to TRBJ1-1; TRBD1 matches 11 bases. The CDR3 runs to 16 residues. V dropped 5 bases and J dropped 5; count of bases not matched to a gene: 10. Germline V lookup: CDR1 SGHNT, CDR2 YENEEA. CDR3 sequence reads: CASSPSGTGGQTEAFF. The DNA of the CDR3 is TGTGCCAGCAGCCCGTCCGGGACAGGGGGACAAACTGAAGCTTTCTTT.

This clonotype has only a few counts. Here the CDR3 reads CASSSDRVANYGYTF. CDR3 nucleotide sequence: TGTGCCAGCAGCTCGGACAGGGTGGCTAACTATGGCTACACCTTC. This chain uses TRBV7-9 with TRBJ1-2; TRBD1 matches 8 bases. Trimming took 4 bases from V and 0 from J; bases not matched to a gene: 4. The CDR3 has 15 residues. Germline V lookup: CDR1 SEHNR, CDR2 FQNEAQ (reference sequence).